This entry concerns a single T cell receptor (beta chain). Either two negative PCRs, clearance, or symptom resolution qualified Cohort 3 donors as recovered. The V gene lost 0 bases and the J gene lost 4 bases, with 7 bases spanning the gap. The CDR3 is made up of 13 amino acids. The V gene's germline CDR1 is SGHDT and CDR2 YYEEEE. Study processing details: Reference gene primers were amplified, and this amplification served to estimate nucleated cell counts. The repertoire was sequenced with immunoSEQ multiplex PCR; TCRdb's copy has only in-frame clones and lacks some. V and J calls and clone size come straight from that table; D and trimming were deduced from the DNA. Of 300,000 to 450,000 clones in the sample, roughly 87% were seen once. The data originate from a study of blood T cell repertoires in COVID-19. As for the study in general: Collection of acute and convalescent COVID-19 samples took place in the United States, Italy and Spain.

Source material: PBMCs or T cells enriched from blood (not recorded which). This chain uses TRBV5-6 with TRBJ1-2; D remains unclear. This sequence originates from a woman younger than 45 who had recovered from COVID-19. CDR3 sequence: CASSLGHLYGYTF. Here the CDR3 DNA reads TGTGCCAGCAGCTTGGGACACCTCTATGGCTACACCTTC.